The entry below gives a single TCR beta chain sequence along with its context. Per the authors' pipeline: It was from reference gene primer amplification that nucleated cell counts were estimated. This table comes from immunoSEQ multiplex PCR, and its TCRdb copy is limited to in-frame clones, with some not included. That table furnishes V, J and clone size, whereas the DNA furnished D and trimming. The data contain under 200,000 clones, roughly nine tenths of them seen just once; the ten biggest clones take up 0.75% to 0.9%. This specimen belongs to a study of blood T cell repertoires in COVID-19. Study in general: The samples span acute and convalescent COVID-19 from the United States, Italy and Spain. PBMCs, B-cell-depleted T cells, or T cells were the source of the cDNA or gDNA that made up the material.

The V gene end was trimmed by 5 bases and the J gene end by 9 bases; junction bases not matched to a gene: 6. This CDR3 is built from 12 residues. The genes are TRBV12-3 or TRBV12-4 and TRBJ1-1; 7 positions match TRBD1. The receptor's source is an older woman with acute or convalescent COVID-19. The sample comprised peripheral blood. Here the CDR3 reads CASSRGRGQAFF. DNA for the CDR3: TGTGCCAGCAGTAGGGGTAGGGGGCAAGCTTTCTTT.